This T cell receptor (beta chain) emerged from a study of cytomegalovirus exposure and HLA in healthy donors. Study context: From HLA-typed donors, an early data release held roughly 89 million unique TCRs.

The count of this clone is one. The PCR ran on 60 Vbeta and 13 Jbeta primers. Sequencing used immunoSEQ multiplex PCR; TCRdb keeps in-frame clones, though not all of them. Found here are 100,000 to 150,000 clones, roughly 80% of them singletons; the top ten hold more than 2.5%. With 3 bases clipped from V and 3 bases from J, the junction kept 2 bases outside the gene matches. The CDR3 contains 13 residues. Germline V lookup: CDR1 MDHEN, CDR2 SYDVKM. This TCR was recovered from a woman aged 45-60 years in good health and CMV-seronegative. The V gene is TRBV28, the J gene TRBJ2-7, with TRBD2 matching 7 bases. The sample taken for sequencing was PBMCs. DNA of the CDR3: TGTGCCAGCAGTTTTGGGGAGGGCTACGAGCAGTACTTC. This gives the protein CASSFGEGYEQYF.